A single sample gave rise to the 18 T cell receptor beta chains below, sequenced in a study of T-cell memory formation after mild COVID-19. TCRdb re-called the 5' RACE reads with MiXCR, one entry per CDR3 protein. The table includes about 250,000 distinct CDR3 sequences, approximately 15% detected once. The sample was PBMCs or a T cell subset sorted from them (not recorded which). These receptors were collected from an adult woman who had mild COVID-19 (a few samples of this study predate the infection). Cell type and time point are not known.

The chain couples TRBV24-1 to TRBJ2-7; D is unclear. The ends were cut back, 4 bases at V and 9 bases at J, with 18 bases in the middle. The CDR3 consists of 14 residues. Germline assignment: CDR1 KGHDR and CDR2 SFDVKD. CDR3 amino acids: CATSDSLGPTGQYF. The CDR3 region has the DNA TGTGCCACCAGTGACTCCCTTGGACCAACGGGGCAGTACTTC.

This clonotype was seen a few times. V and J are TRBV9 and TRBJ2-3, with 12 bases that match TRBD2. Losses at the gene ends were 2 bases for V and 6 bases for J; bases not matched to a gene: 10. This CDR3 is built from 17 residues. Germline lookup yields CDR1 SGDLS and CDR2 YYNGEE. CDR3 loop: CASSVPKGTSGLDTQYF. The DNA of the CDR3 is TGTGCCAGCAGCGTCCCTAAGGGGACTAGCGGGTTGGATACGCAGTATTTT.

The chain recombines TRBV7-9 with TRBJ1-5; 7 nucleotides match TRBD1. V shed 5 bases, J shed 8 bases, and the junction held 3 bases outside the gene matches. CDR1 and CDR2 from the germline V gene are SEHNR and FQNEAQ (reference sequence). The CDR3 runs 12 residues. As DNA, the CDR3 is TGTGCCAGCAGCGGGACAGTGGAGCCCCAGCATTTT. Protein product: CASSGTVEPQHF.

In this sample, this clonotype turned up many times. The chain is built from TRBV5-1 and TRBJ2-7; D might be TRBD2 (6 bases). Trimming removed 4 bases from V and 0 bases from J, with 17 bases in between. The CDR3 runs to 16 residues. The germline CDR1 and CDR2 sequences are SGHRS and YFSETQ. CDR3 residues: CASSPTGGTSSYEQYF. The CDR3, as DNA: TGCGCCAGCAGCCCTACCGGAGGGACGAGCTCCTACGAGCAGTACTTC.

This clonotype came up a few times. The V and J genes are TRBV7-9 and TRBJ2-3; 10 bases map to TRBD2. The CDR3 runs 17 residues. Losses at the gene ends were 4 bases for V and 8 bases for J; bases not matched to a gene: 15. Germline V gene sequence: CDR1 SEHNR, CDR2 FQNEAQ (reference sequence). As DNA, the CDR3 is TGTGCCAGCAGCTCGTCACCTAGCGGGGGCTCTTTGGGTACGCAGTATTTT. Translation: CASSSSPSGGSLGTQYF.

The chain has TRBV6-6 and TRBJ1-5, with TRBD1 matching 8 bases. After removal of 6 bases from V and 5 bases from J, the junction contained 12 bases not matched to a gene. CDR1 is MNHNY, CDR2 SVGAGI, per germline (reference sequence). The CDR3 has 16 residues. The chain's CDR3 is CASSLQGAKGDQPQHF. CDR3 nucleotides: TGTGCCAGCAGCCTCCAGGGGGCAAAGGGGGATCAGCCCCAGCATTTT.

This chain connects TRBV24-1 to TRBJ1-2, with TRBD1 as a possible D gene (5 bases). Germline V lookup: CDR1 KGHDR, CDR2 SFDVKD. The germline V and J ends were trimmed by 1 base and 8 bases, with 10 bases remaining between them. The CDR3 sequence is 13 residues long. The CDR3: CATSDFAGYGYTF. The CDR3 DNA reads as TGTGCCACCAGTGATTTCGCAGGGTACGGCTACACCTTC.

There are a few counts of this clonotype. V gene TRBV12-3 or TRBV12-4 combines with J gene TRBJ2-1; 12 nucleotides agree with TRBD2. The CDR3 loop spans 16 amino acids. Trimming cost V 0 bases and J 6 bases; bases outside gene matches: 3. CDR3: CASSLAWTSGVNEQFF. DNA for the CDR3: TGTGCCAGCAGTTTAGCGTGGACTAGCGGGGTCAATGAGCAGTTCTTC.

The chain uses TRBV15 and TRBJ1-1, with D perhaps matching TRBD1 (6 bases). CDR3 length: 18 amino acids. V lost 1 base and J 5 bases, leaving 23 bases between the germline ends. Germline CDR1 reads LNHNV; CDR2 reads YYDKDF (reference sequence). The CDR3 DNA reads as TGTGCCACCAGCAGAGGTTCGGGTAAAACAGGGAGATGGACTGAAGCTTTCTTT. Protein: CATSRGSGKTGRWTEAFF.

V gene TRBV18 combines with J gene TRBJ1-2; 8 bases fit TRBD1. The CDR3 loop spans 14 amino acids. Losses at the gene ends were 3 bases for V and 5 bases for J; bases not matched to a gene: 5. Germline CDR1 and CDR2: KGHSH and LQKENI. The DNA for the CDR3 is TGTGCCAGCTCACCCAGGGGGCCTGAATATGGCTACACCTTC. Its protein is CASSPRGPEYGYTF. Using reference TRBV18 and TRBJ1-2 for the parts outside the CDR3, the full variable domain is NAGVMQNPRHLVRRRGQEARLRCSPMKGHSHVYWYRQLPEEGLKFMVYLQKENIIDESGMPKERFSAEFPKEGPSILRIQQVVRGDSAAYFCASSPRGPEYGYTFGSGTRLTVV.

J is TRBJ1-1 and V is TRBV2; D unresolved. Germline CDR1 SNHLY, CDR2 FYNNEI. Trimming took 4 bases from V and 4 from J, leaving 10 bases between them. The CDR3 has 13 residues. DNA of the CDR3: TGTGCCAGCAGTGCACAAGAGTCCACTGAAGCTTTCTTT. This encodes CASSAQESTEAFF.

This clonotype was found a few times. The gene calls are TRBV7-2 and TRBJ1-4; D gene ambiguous. This CDR3 contains 14 residues. The V end was cut by 5 bases, the J end by 4 bases, with 11 bases between. CDR1 is SGHTA, CDR2 FQGNSA, per germline. Here the CDR3 reads CASSPQSYNEKLFF. CDR3 nucleotides: TGTGCCAGCAGCCCCCAATCCTATAATGAAAAACTGTTTTTT.

The V call is TRBV24-1, the J call TRBJ2-1, with D possibly matching TRBD1 (6 bases). CDR1 and CDR2 (germline): KGHDR, SFDVKD. V was trimmed by 4 bases and J by 11 bases, leaving 17 bases between them. This CDR3 is 14 amino acids long. As DNA, the CDR3 is TGTGCCACCAGTGAATTCGGACAGAACGGCAAGCAGTTCTTC. It translates to CATSEFGQNGKQFF.

There are a few counts of this clonotype. The chain has TRBV19 and TRBJ1-1, with D perhaps matching TRBD1 (6 bases). V lost 3 bases and J 6 bases, leaving 14 bases between the germline ends. The CDR3 loop spans 14 amino acids. Per germline, CDR1 LNHDA and CDR2 SQIVND (reference sequence). CDR3 sequence (DNA): TGTGCCAGTAGTATGGTCAGGGGATCTTCTGAAGCTTTCTTT. The encoded protein is CASSMVRGSSEAFF.

In DNA, the CDR3 is TGTGCCAGCAGCTTAGGAAAGCTAGACACTGAAGCTTTCTTT. Amino acid sequence: CASSLGKLDTEAFF. V and J are TRBV7-2 and TRBJ1-1; D gene unclear. The V end lost 1 base, the J end lost 3 bases, and 9 bases lay between the germline ends. CDR3 length: 14 amino acids. Per germline, CDR1 SGHTA and CDR2 FQGNSA.

The chain links TRBV2 to TRBJ2-1; 9 bases are a match to TRBD2. Germline V gene sequence: CDR1 SNHLY, CDR2 FYNNEI. V shed 6 bases, J shed 15 bases, and the junction held 18 bases outside the gene matches. CDR3 length equals 15 residues. In DNA form, the CDR3 reads TGTGCCAGCAGGCCTATCGCGGGGGGGTGGCACGTTCCGTTCTTC. Translating gives CASRPIAGGWHVPFF.

This clonotype showed up just a few times. The chain links TRBV6-2 or TRBV6-3 to TRBJ1-1; D uncertain. This CDR3 is built from 14 residues. Deletions cut 4 bases from V and 5 bases from J, with 14 bases between. Germline-derived CDR1 and CDR2 are MNHEY and SVGEGT. CDR3 bases: TGTGCCAGCAGTTTCTCGGGTCCGCGGACTGAAGCTTTCTTT. Its translation: CASSFSGPRTEAFF.

The genes are TRBV7-9 and TRBJ2-1; D gene unclear. Trimming stripped 1 base from V and 0 bases from J, with 4 bases between. This CDR3 is 14 amino acids long. CDR1 is SEHNR and CDR2 is FQNEAQ in the germline V gene (reference sequence). The CDR3 reads CASSLGFSYNEQFF. The CDR3 DNA sequence: TGTGCCAGCAGCTTAGGGTTCTCCTACAATGAGCAGTTCTTC.